Here is one T cell receptor (beta chain) with its context. Its antigen is undetermined. Genomic DNA, the template, was used for profiling of the TCR beta VDJ and CDR3. Each CDR3 protein is one row after TCRdb ran MiXCR on the reads. The sample has around 230,000 distinct CDR3 sequences; approximately 57% are singletons. Germline V gene data show CDR1 as DFQATT and CDR2 as SNEGSKA (reference sequence). CDR3 length equals 17 residues. The germline V and J ends were trimmed by 3 bases and 2 bases, with 23 bases remaining between them. The data belong to a study of CD8+CD57+ T cells in acquired aplastic anemia. Study-wide points: Comparison of patients with controls identified 25 to 30 shared CD8+ CDR3 sequences. The study found no significant CD8+ Simpson's diversity difference between patients and controls.

Specimen: sorted CD4+, CD8+, or CD8+CD57+ T cells (not recorded which) from PBMCs. The chain joins TRBV20-1 to TRBJ2-7, with a possible D match to TRBD2 (6 bases). This TCR was recovered from a human donor in good health. CDR3 in amino acids: CSASTGEISGETYEQYF. CDR3 nucleotide sequence: TGCAGTGCTAGTACGGGGGAGATCTCTGGGGAAACCTACGAGCAGTACTTC.